These 2 T cell receptor beta chains originate from one sample sequenced in a study of blood T cell repertoires in COVID-19. The assay was immunoSEQ multiplex PCR, and TCRdb's table has in-frame clones only and misses some. The table has a few hundred thousand clones, nearly 90% seen once; the top ten hold 1.9%. The sequenced material came from PBMCs or T cells enriched from blood (not recorded which). The receptors were sampled from a woman aged 55-70 years who had recovered from COVID-19.

This clone was observed a few times. This rearrangement joins TRBV27 to TRBJ2-5, with 10 bases identical to TRBD1. This CDR3 contains 17 residues. The V segment lost 5 bases and the J segment 5 bases; nucleotides outside the gene matches: 14. From germline, CDR1 is MNHEY and CDR2 SMNVEV (reference sequence). Here the CDR3 reads CASSLRDRGPMGETQYF. The CDR3 DNA sequence: TGTGCCAGCAGTCTCCGGGACAGGGGTCCCATGGGCGAGACCCAGTACTTC.

The genes are TRBV19 and TRBJ1-2, with 8 bases that match TRBD1. The CDR3 length is 15 residues. Germline V gives CDR1 LNHDA, CDR2 SQIVND (reference sequence). V dropped 5 bases and J dropped 8; count of bases not matched to a gene: 13. CDR3 DNA: TGTGCCAGTAGTCCGGACAGGGCGGCTCTGGGAGGCTACACCTTC. It is translated as CASSPDRAALGGYTF.